This TCR beta chain was profiled in a study of T-cell reconstitution after alpha-beta-depleted transplantation in children. Study conclusions and caveats: Surviving recipient T cells and thymic progenitors accounted for the high day-60 TCRbeta diversity observed in some patients.

Unique molecular identifiers were used to barcode this TCRbeta library. MiXCR, applied by TCRdb to the PCR reads, yields one record per CDR3 protein. The data show 780,000 or so distinct CDR3 sequences, 16% seen once. Of note for this clonotype: The antigen remains undetermined.

The germline V gene has CDR1 DFQATT and CDR2 SNEGSKA (reference sequence). V was cut by 1 base and J by 3 bases, with 9 bases left in between. The CDR3 has 14 amino acids. Sequencing used PBMCs, mostly from graft donor cells, obtained 360 days after TCRalphabeta/CD19-depleted stem cell transplant. This chain uses TRBV20-1 with TRBJ2-2; tentatively, D is TRBD2 (6 bases). The clonotype was recovered from a male patient aged 10-17 years who had a stem cell transplant for acute lymphoblastic leukemia, so the T cells may come from the graft donor. The CDR3 sequence is CSARGRAYTGELFF. The CDR3 DNA sequence: TGCAGTGCTAGAGGGAGGGCCTACACCGGGGAGCTGTTTTTT.